This record covers a single TCR beta chain. There is no known antigen for this receptor. Base qualities are missing; no much larger clone stands one base away. Per the germline V gene, MDHEN is the CDR1 and SYDVKM is the CDR2. Spanning cysteine to phenylalanine, the CDR3 consists of 15 amino acids. Just CDR3 DNA is preserved here, 45 bases in frame from base 1. The trim is 7 bases for V and 2 bases for J, with a gap of 18 bases between the germline ends. The sample originates from a study of blood T cell repertoires in COVID-19 (dated by TCRdb to 2020 to 2021). Some background on the complete study: The collaborator samples originated in the United States, Italy and Spain and spanned the acute and convalescent phases of COVID-19. Where HLA class I and class II types were available, the types were taken from metadata supplied by the sample provider, not from assay-based typing. Deeply sampled blood TCRbeta repertoires from subjects exposed to, actively infected with, or recovered from COVID-19 were included in the dataset. A de-identified subject ID, COVID-19 status, age in years and sex were almost always included in the sample metadata. The repertoires were made available in a free public database intended to serve as a resource for research on the immune response to SARS-CoV-2. Samples came from the ongoing ImmuneRACE study (first 160 participants) plus 1,254 subjects from 6 global collaborators. The material from the prospective study consisted of cDNA or gDNA derived from T cells, B-cell-depleted T cells, or PBMCs.

Whole blood was collected in K2EDTA tubes by collaborating institutions according to the institutions' own protocols. For TCRbeta analysis, collaborator samples were shipped as frozen whole blood, as isolated PBMCs, or as DNA extracted from either sample type. Overall study outcomes, separate from this receptor: Clinical and demographic metadata were provided uncurated, with the amount varying by source and participant.

TCRbeta CDR3 regions were amplified from genomic DNA by means of the immunoSEQ Assay, a bias-controlled multiplex PCR. On the authors' methods: Within the assay, amplification of reference gene primers was used to estimate how many nucleated cells each sample contained. To quantify the absolute abundance of each unique TCRbeta CDR3 rearrangement, sequence reads were collapsed and filtered. Productive Simpson clonality was computed per sample as the square root of Simpson's diversity index over productive rearrangements. TCRdb stores this immuneACCESS table with in-frame sequences only. Part of the clones is absent; in the studies checked, under half of the shortfall reflects unresolved V genes, and no reason is known for the rest. Clone size and the V and J calls come from that table; the DNA yielded D and trimming. The sample has about 220,000 clones on record, roughly 84% of them singletons. Around 3.3% of the sample rests with the top ten.

The source material was peripheral blood. The chain uses TRBV28 and TRBJ2-7; the D gene is possibly TRBD1, with 5 bases matching. The TCR was taken from an elderly woman with acute or convalescent COVID-19. The CDR3 sequence is CASTSPRGTAYEQYF. The nucleotide sequence reads as follows: TGTGCCAGCACCTCCCCAAGGGGAACAGCCTACGAGCAGTACTTC.